The TCR beta chain described here comes from a study of cytomegalovirus exposure and HLA in healthy donors. Vbeta (60) and Jbeta (13) primers were used in the PCR. Using immunoSEQ multiplex PCR, the repertoire was profiled, and TCRdb retains in-frame clones only, with some absent. The data contain about 160,000 clones, 80% to 90% of them seen just once; the ten biggest clones take up approximately 13%. About this clone itself: The antigen remains undetermined.

With 5 bases clipped from V and 0 bases from J, the junction kept 5 bases outside the gene matches. The CDR3 consists of 16 residues. Germline V gene data show CDR1 as SGHTS and CDR2 as YDEGEE. Findings and caveats of the study: CMV serostatus stood as the only immune exposure information on hand. Other equally common chains were less clonally expanded than HLA-associated TCR beta chains, a later analysis showed.

This clonotype originated in a woman aged 45-59 years in good health and CMV-seronegative. The chain is built from TRBV5-8 and TRBJ1-5; TRBD1 matches at 10 bases. Sequencing was done on a sample of PBMCs. The DNA for the CDR3 is TGTGCCAGCAGTTCGGGACAGGGGTATAGCAATCAGCCCCAGCATTTT. Residues: CASSSGQGYSNQPQHF. Together with reference TRBV5-8 and TRBJ1-5, the CDR3 gives the full variable domain: EAGVTQSPTHLIKTRGQQATLRCSPISGHTSVYWYQQALGLGLQFLLWYDEGEERNRGNFPPRFSGRQFPNYSSELNVNALELEDSALYLCASSSGQGYSNQPQHFGDGTRLSIL.